These 28 T cell receptor beta chains were all obtained from the same sample, sequenced in a study of Ad26.COV2.S vaccination and SARS-CoV-2 variants. Treatment denoted: around 19 received Ad26.COV2.S at low or high dose, single or two shots; roughly five received placebo; per-sample allocation not given. Sampling happened 63 days after the first vaccine or placebo injection. Libraries were prepared by immunoSEQ multiplex PCR; TCRdb keeps only in-frame clonotypes and omits some of them. Among about 350,000 clones listed, approximately 86% were seen once. Material: peripheral blood, obtained in a trial of Ad26.COV2.S vaccine versus placebo. The receptors stem from a person between 18 and 59 years old who received the Ad26.COV2.S COVID-19 vaccine or a placebo.

The chain carries TRBV5-1 and TRBJ2-5, with D uncertain. The CDR3 extends over 15 amino acids. Germline V CDR1 and CDR2: SGHRS, YFSETQ. Trimming removed 6 bases at V and 5 bases at J, with 20 bases between. The CDR3 region is CASKSWEGMSETQYF. The CDR3 coding sequence is TGCGCCAGCAAGAGCTGGGAAGGGATGAGTGAGACCCAGTACTTC.

The chain carries TRBV28 and TRBJ1-2; the D is unclear. CDR1 and CDR2 from the germline V gene are MDHEN and SYDVKM. V lost 6 bases, J lost 5 bases, and 13 bases lay in between. The length of the CDR3 is 13 residues. This CDR3 reads CASRHPSEYGYTF. CDR3 sequence (DNA): TGTGCCAGCAGACATCCTTCGGAGTATGGCTACACCTTC.

CDR3 sequence reads: CASSLAGRPEKLFF. The CDR3 region has the DNA TGTGCCAGCAGCTTAGCGGGCAGGCCTGAAAAACTGTTTTTT. V and J are TRBV7-2 and TRBJ1-4; D not resolved. Per the germline V gene, CDR1 is SGHTA and CDR2 is FQGNSA. Trimming took off 0 bases at V and 7 bases at J, with 9 bases between the two ends. The CDR3 has 14 residues.

The CDR3 DNA follows: TGCGCCAGCAGCTGGACAGGCCAAAATGGCTACACCTTC. This sequence encodes CASSWTGQNGYTF. The chain recombines TRBV5-1 with TRBJ1-2; 7 nucleotides agree with TRBD1. From germline, CDR1 is SGHRS and CDR2 YFSETQ. The length of the CDR3 is 13 residues. V shed 3 bases, J shed 6 bases, and the junction held 5 bases outside the gene matches.

The chain joins TRBV2 to TRBJ2-3, with TRBD2 as a possible D gene (5 bases). Germline assignment: CDR1 SNHLY and CDR2 FYNNEI. The length of the CDR3 is 16 residues. Trimming cost V 6 bases and J 1 base, with 17 bases left between them. CDR3 loop: CASSVTRERGTDTQYF. The DNA of the CDR3 is TGTGCCAGCAGCGTGACCCGGGAAAGGGGCACAGATACGCAGTATTTT.

The chain recombines TRBV6-5 with TRBJ1-1; D is undetermined. The CDR3 is made up of 13 amino acids. In germline, CDR1 is MNHEY, CDR2 SVGAGI. The V end lost 8 bases, the J end lost 3 bases, and 13 bases lay between the germline ends. CDR3 nucleotide sequence: TGTGCCAGCTTGGCCCAACAGCACACTGAAGCTTTCTTT. As protein: CASLAQQHTEAFF.

The chain employs TRBV11-2 and TRBJ1-2, with D possibly TRBD1 on 5 matching bases. Trimming left V 6 bases short and J 2 bases short, with 16 bases between. CDR1 is SGHAT, CDR2 FQNNGV, per germline. The CDR3 has 15 amino acids. For the CDR3, the DNA is TGTGCCAGCAGGGGATGGGGGGACCGGAACTATGGCTACACCTTC. Amino acid sequence: CASRGWGDRNYGYTF.

Worth noting for this clone: Other nucleotide sequences from this sample produce the same CDR3. This rearrangement joins TRBV7-2 to TRBJ1-1; the D gene is possibly TRBD1 (5 bases). V was trimmed by 1 base and J by 1 base, leaving 7 bases between them. Germline loops: CDR1 SGHTA, CDR2 FQGNSA. The CDR3 is made up of 14 amino acids. The CDR3 loop reads CASSLGRGNTEAFF. CDR3 nucleotides: TGTGCCAGCAGCTTAGGGAGGGGGAACACTGAAGCTTTCTTT.

This clone was detected only a few times. This sequence joins TRBV4-1 and TRBJ2-5; TRBD1 matches at 10 bases. Trimming cost V 3 bases and J 0 bases; bases outside gene matches: 4. This CDR3 contains 16 residues. Germline V gene data show CDR1 as MGHRA and CDR2 as YSYEKL. The chain's CDR3 is CASSQTGQGNQETQYF. DNA for the CDR3: TGCGCCAGCAGCCAGACGGGACAGGGGAACCAAGAGACCCAGTACTTC.

Notes on this clone: Other DNA sequences of this sample code for an identical CDR3. The chain uses TRBV12-3 or TRBV12-4 and TRBJ1-2, with unresolved D. Trimming cost V 1 base and J 7 bases, with 4 bases left between them. This CDR3 region has 11 residues. CDR3 amino acids: CASSLGAGYTF. CDR3 sequence (DNA): TGTGCCAGCAGTTTAGGGGCTGGCTACACCTTC.

This chain uses TRBV19 with TRBJ2-7, with TRBD1 matching 8 bases. The CDR3 length is 13 residues. Trimming cost V 3 bases and J 3 bases; bases outside gene matches: 1. The germline gives CDR1 LNHDA, CDR2 SQIVND (reference sequence). DNA of the CDR3: TGTGCCAGTAGTATTGGACAGGGCTACGAGCAGTACTTC. Its protein is CASSIGQGYEQYF.

The rearrangement links TRBV18 to TRBJ1-5, with 8 bases fitting TRBD1. The CDR3 length is 14 residues. Germline loops: CDR1 KGHSH, CDR2 LQKENI. Trimming removed 3 bases from V and 4 bases from J; junction bases left unmatched: 2. CDR3 region: CASSPGQENQPQHF. The CDR3 coding sequence is TGTGCCAGCTCACCGGGACAGGAAAATCAGCCCCAGCATTTT.

This clone has only a few counts. The chain is built from TRBV27 and TRBJ2-7; 7 nucleotides align to TRBD1. The CDR3 has 15 amino acids. Germline V gene lookup returns CDR1 MNHEY and CDR2 SMNVEV (reference sequence). V lost 6 bases to trimming and J lost 4 bases; unmatched junction nucleotides: 12. CDR3 region: CASSGEGQHSYEQYF. The CDR3, as DNA: TGTGCCAGCAGCGGAGAGGGACAGCACTCTTACGAGCAGTACTTC.

The chain carries TRBV7-2 and TRBJ2-4; D may match TRBD1 or TRBD2 (6 bases each). The CDR3 runs to 16 residues. Germline V CDR1 and CDR2: SGHTA, FQGNSA. The ends were cut back, 0 bases at V and 4 bases at J, with 13 bases in the middle. Written as DNA, the CDR3 is TGTGCCAGCAGCTTAGCTTCTAGGGGGACTAAAAACATTCAGTACTTC. As protein: CASSLASRGTKNIQYF. Full variable domain (rest looked up from reference TRBV7-2 and TRBJ2-4): GAGVSQSPSNKVTEKGKDVELRCDPISGHTALYWYRQSLGQGLEFLIYFQGNSAPDKSGLPSDRFSAERTGGSVSTLTIQRTQQEDSAVYLCASSLASRGTKNIQYFGAGTRLSVL.

V gene TRBV7-2 combines with J gene TRBJ1-1; D possibly corresponds to TRBD1 (5 bases). Trimming removed 6 bases at V and 3 bases at J, with 14 bases between. Germline CDR1 is SGHTA and CDR2 is FQGNSA. CDR3 size: 14 residues. Here the CDR3 DNA reads TGTGCCAGCAGTCCTACAGGTCTGGACACTGAAGCTTTCTTT. Its translation: CASSPTGLDTEAFF.

The chain has TRBV7-2 and TRBJ1-5, with 9 bases fitting TRBD1. CDR1 is SGHTA, CDR2 FQGNSA, per germline. V gave up 0 bases and J gave up 4 bases; unmatched junction bases: 1. The CDR3 has 15 residues. CDR3 nucleotides: TGTGCCAGCAGCTTAGCGGGACAGGGAAATCAGCCCCAGCATTTT. Translating gives CASSLAGQGNQPQHF.

This clone has a single count. CDR3 sequence (DNA): TGTGCCAGCAGCTTGTTTACCGGGCCCTCCTCTGGGGCCAACGTCCTGACTTTC. Translation: CASSLFTGPSSGANVLTF. J is TRBJ2-6 and V is TRBV7-2, with D hard to call. This CDR3 has 18 residues. Germline lookup yields CDR1 SGHTA and CDR2 FQGNSA. V gave up 3 bases and J gave up 0 bases, with 15 bases separating them.

This clone was counted between two and nine times. The chain is built from TRBV5-6 and TRBJ2-3; the match to TRBD2 covers 7 bases. Per germline, CDR1 SGHDT and CDR2 YYEEEE. V lost 1 base and J lost 3; bases outside the gene matches: 5. The CDR3 sequence is 15 residues long. CDR3 in DNA: TGTGCCAGCAGCTTGTGGACTAGGACAACAGATACGCAGTATTTT. Protein: CASSLWTRTTDTQYF.

The V call is TRBV27, the J call TRBJ2-5; 7 bases match TRBD2. J gave up 2 bases and V 6 bases, and 9 bases lay outside the gene matches. The CDR3 is made up of 15 amino acids. From germline, CDR1 is MNHEY and CDR2 SMNVEV (reference sequence). CDR3 in amino acids: CASRPLAGTQETQYF. CDR3 nucleotide sequence: TGTGCCAGCAGGCCCTTAGCGGGCACTCAAGAGACCCAGTACTTC.

V is TRBV29-1 and J is TRBJ2-7; the match to TRBD2 covers 10 bases. The CDR3 covers 14 residues. J gave up 2 bases and V 6 bases, and 7 bases lay outside the gene matches. Germline lookup yields CDR1 SQVTM and CDR2 ANQGSEA. CDR3 sequence: CSVALLAGPYEQYF. The CDR3 nucleotides are TGCAGCGTCGCCCTACTAGCGGGACCCTACGAGCAGTACTTC.

This sequence joins TRBV10-3 and TRBJ2-5, with 11 bases lining up with TRBD1. Germline values: CDR1 ENHRY, CDR2 SYGVKD. The CDR3 is 17 amino acids. The ends lost 3 bases at V and 3 bases at J; junction bases unmatched: 9. CDR3 in amino acids: CAISDRTGGGKEETQYF. CDR3 sequence (DNA): TGTGCCATCAGTGACAGGACAGGGGGCGGAAAGGAAGAGACCCAGTACTTC.

This clone was counted only a few times. The chain carries TRBV19 and TRBJ2-1, with D tentatively TRBD2 (5 bases). The germline V gene has CDR1 LNHDA and CDR2 SQIVND (reference sequence). The CDR3 contains 15 residues. Trimming left V 3 bases short and J 2 bases short, with 11 bases between. The CDR3 nucleotides are TGTGCCAGTAGTATGGCGGGCGGGCCCTACAATGAGCAGTTCTTC. Protein product: CASSMAGGPYNEQFF.

The chain recombines TRBV10-3 with TRBJ2-3; 9 positions agree with TRBD2. Losses at the gene ends were 7 bases for V and 5 bases for J; bases not matched to a gene: 7. CDR1 ENHRY and CDR2 SYGVKD come from the germline V gene. The CDR3 spans 14 residues. The CDR3 bases are TGTGCCATCAAAGCGGGGGGCCCCGTAGATACGCAGTATTTT. Translated: CAIKAGGPVDTQYF.

The chain has TRBV28 and TRBJ1-1; no firm D call. The CDR3 length is 14 residues. Germline values: CDR1 MDHEN, CDR2 SYDVKM. V dropped 1 base and J dropped 4 bases, with 10 bases sitting between them. Here the CDR3 DNA reads TGTGCCAGCAGTTTATATTCGGATAGCACTGAAGCTTTCTTT. It specifies CASSLYSDSTEAFF. The whole variable domain, filled in from reference TRBV28 and TRBJ1-1, reads DVKVTQSSRYLVKRTGEKVFLECVQDMDHENMFWYRQDPGLGLRLIYFSYDVKMKEKGDIPEGYSVSREKKERFSLILESASTNQTSMYLCASSLYSDSTEAFFGQGTRLTVV.

V and J are TRBV4-1 and TRBJ1-5; tentative D call: TRBD1 (6 bases). V dropped 1 base and J dropped 0 bases, with 10 bases sitting between them. Per the germline V gene, CDR1 is MGHRA and CDR2 is YSYEKL. CDR3 length equals 16 residues. Here the CDR3 reads CASSQGTVDSNQPQHF. DNA for the CDR3: TGCGCCAGCAGCCAAGGGACAGTAGATAGCAATCAGCCCCAGCATTTT.

The chain is built from TRBV5-4 and TRBJ1-6, with 7 nucleotides matching TRBD1. The junction had 5 bases not matched to a gene; V was cut back by 3 bases and J by 8 bases. This CDR3 region has 14 residues. Germline assignment: CDR1 SGHNT and CDR2 YYREEE (reference sequence). The DNA for the CDR3 is TGTGCCAGCAGCTCGAACAGGGGTGATTCACCCCTCCACTTT. This encodes CASSSNRGDSPLHF.

A word on this clone: One end of the junction fails to match germline, which may point to a read error. The chain couples TRBV7-7 to TRBJ2-5, with 12 bases lining up with TRBD1. The CDR3 contains 15 residues. From germline, CDR1 is SSHAT and CDR2 FNYEAQ (reference sequence). CDR3 in amino acids: CASSSGTGGRETQYF. The CDR3 nucleotides read TGTGCTAGCAGCTCCGGGACAGGGGGCCGGGAGACCCAGTACTTC.

The rearrangement uses TRBV7-2 and TRBJ2-1, with a possible D match to TRBD2 (6 bases). Trimming took off 6 bases at V and 4 bases at J, with 19 bases between the two ends. The V gene's germline CDR1 is SGHTA and CDR2 FQGNSA. The CDR3 contains 16 residues. CDR3 in DNA: TGTGCCAGCAGTTCTGGAGGGGCCCTAATTTACAATGAGCAGTTCTTC. Amino acids: CASSSGGALIYNEQFF.